This TCR beta chain stems from a study of blood T cell repertoires in COVID-19. Study as a whole: Material from acute and convalescent COVID-19 was sourced from the United States, Italy and Spain. PBMCs, B-cell-depleted T cells, or T cells provided the cDNA or gDNA that made up the material.

As handled by the study authors: Scientists estimated how many nucleated cells there were by amplifying reference gene primers. Profiling relied on immunoSEQ multiplex PCR, and the TCRdb table lists in-frame clones only, not all of them. V and J calls and clone size are as listed in that table; D and trimming were resolved from the DNA. Found here are 300,000 or so clones, about nine tenths of them singletons; the top ten hold over 2%. A note on this clone: The sample has other DNA sequences that encode this CDR3 too.

Germline V gene sequence: CDR1 SGDLS, CDR2 YYNGEE. The length of the CDR3 is 14 residues. V shed 4 bases and J shed 2 bases, with 11 bases lying between them. This rearrangement joins TRBV9 to TRBJ2-3; D unresolved. This clonotype originated in a woman aged 25 to 39 with COVID-19, enrolled during active disease. Sequencing input: peripheral blood. The CDR3 nucleotides are TGTGCCAGCAGCCCTCGAGGTGACACAGATACGCAGTATTTT. Translation gives CASSPRGDTDTQYF.